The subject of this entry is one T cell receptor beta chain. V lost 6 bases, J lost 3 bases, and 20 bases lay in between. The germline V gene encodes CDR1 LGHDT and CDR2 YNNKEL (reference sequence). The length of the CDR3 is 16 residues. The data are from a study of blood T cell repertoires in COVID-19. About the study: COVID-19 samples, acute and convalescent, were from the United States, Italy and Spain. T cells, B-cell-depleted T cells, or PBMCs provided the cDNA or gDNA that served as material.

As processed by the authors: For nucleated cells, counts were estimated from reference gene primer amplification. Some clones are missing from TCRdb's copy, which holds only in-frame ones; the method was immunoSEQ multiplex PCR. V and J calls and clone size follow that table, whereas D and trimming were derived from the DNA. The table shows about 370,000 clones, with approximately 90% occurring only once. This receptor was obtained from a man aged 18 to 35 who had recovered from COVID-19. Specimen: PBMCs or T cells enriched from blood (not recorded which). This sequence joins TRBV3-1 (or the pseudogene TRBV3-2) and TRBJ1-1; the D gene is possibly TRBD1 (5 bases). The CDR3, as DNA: TGTGCCAGCAGTCTTAATCCGGGACTGCCCTACACTGAAGCTTTCTTT. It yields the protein CASSLNPGLPYTEAFF.